The 2 T cell receptor beta chains reported below all come from one sample, sequenced in a study of OX40 agonist ivuxolimab in advanced cancers. Produced via immunoSEQ multiplex PCR; TCRdb's table is partial and in-frame only. Counted here are over 45,000 clones, approximately 83% occurring once; the ten biggest clones make up roughly 3.2%. The sample in question was CD4+ or CD8+ T cells sorted from blood, obtained in a trial of the OX40 agonist ivuxolimab. The receptors derive from an adult with an advanced solid tumor such as melanoma, head and neck, liver or kidney cancer.

The CDR3 DNA reads as TGTGCCAGCAGCCAAGAAAGTAGTAGTTTCGCCGGGGAGCTGTTTTTT. This sequence encodes CASSQESSSFAGELFF. This chain connects TRBV4-2 to TRBJ2-2; no clear D gene. V was pared by 0 bases and J by 6 bases, with 14 bases between. The CDR3 has 16 amino acids. In germline, CDR1 is LGHNA, CDR2 YNFKEQ.

J is TRBJ2-7 and V is TRBV30, with D tentatively TRBD1 or TRBD2 (5 bases each). Germline values: CDR1 GTSNPN, CDR2 SVGIG (reference sequence). The CDR3 consists of 14 residues. V lost 6 bases and J 1 base, leaving 16 bases between the germline ends. The CDR3 sequence: CACQTGTGSYEQYF. DNA for the CDR3: TGTGCCTGCCAGACCGGGACGGGATCCTACGAGCAGTACTTC.